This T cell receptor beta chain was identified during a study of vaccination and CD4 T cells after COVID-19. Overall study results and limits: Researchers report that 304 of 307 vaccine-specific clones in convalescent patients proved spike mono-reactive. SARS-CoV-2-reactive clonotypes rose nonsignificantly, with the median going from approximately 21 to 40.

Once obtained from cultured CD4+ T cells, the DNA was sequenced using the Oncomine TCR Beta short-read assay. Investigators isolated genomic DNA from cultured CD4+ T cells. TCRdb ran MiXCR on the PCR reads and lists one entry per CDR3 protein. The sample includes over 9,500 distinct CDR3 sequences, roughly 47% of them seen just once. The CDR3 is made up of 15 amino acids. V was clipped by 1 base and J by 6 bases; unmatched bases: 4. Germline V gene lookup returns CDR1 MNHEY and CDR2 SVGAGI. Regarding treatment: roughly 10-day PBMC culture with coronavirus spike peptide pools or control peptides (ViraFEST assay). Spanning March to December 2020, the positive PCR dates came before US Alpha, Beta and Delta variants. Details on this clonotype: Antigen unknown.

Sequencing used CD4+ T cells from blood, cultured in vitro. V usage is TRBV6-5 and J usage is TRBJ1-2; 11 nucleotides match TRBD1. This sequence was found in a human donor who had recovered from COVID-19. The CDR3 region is CASSYLDRGQDGYTF. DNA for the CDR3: TGTGCCAGCAGTTACTTGGACAGGGGGCAGGATGGCTACACCTTC.